This TCR beta chain was profiled in a study of cytomegalovirus exposure and HLA in healthy donors. Study-wide context: As an earlier analysis found, around 200 million T cells yielded approximately 110 million unique TCR beta sequences.

The PCR contained 60 Vbeta and 13 Jbeta primers. Some clones are missing from TCRdb's copy, which holds only in-frame ones; the method was immunoSEQ multiplex PCR. Of 70,000 to 95,000 clones listed, roughly 79% are singletons. This CDR3 is built from 16 residues. From germline, CDR1 is SGHDN and CDR2 FVKESK. V was pared by 3 bases and J by 1 base, with 10 bases between. Note on this clone: The antigen is not known.

Findings and limits, study-wide: A previous analysis found most TCR beta V segments productive roughly 90% or roughly 30% of the time.

Sequenced sample: PBMCs. V is TRBV14 and J is TRBJ1-6, with no clear D. This TCR was recovered from a man in his forties in good health and CMV-seronegative. The CDR3, as DNA: TGTGCCAGCAGCCAGGGAGTTGGTTCCTATAATTCACCCCTCCACTTT. This encodes CASSQGVGSYNSPLHF.